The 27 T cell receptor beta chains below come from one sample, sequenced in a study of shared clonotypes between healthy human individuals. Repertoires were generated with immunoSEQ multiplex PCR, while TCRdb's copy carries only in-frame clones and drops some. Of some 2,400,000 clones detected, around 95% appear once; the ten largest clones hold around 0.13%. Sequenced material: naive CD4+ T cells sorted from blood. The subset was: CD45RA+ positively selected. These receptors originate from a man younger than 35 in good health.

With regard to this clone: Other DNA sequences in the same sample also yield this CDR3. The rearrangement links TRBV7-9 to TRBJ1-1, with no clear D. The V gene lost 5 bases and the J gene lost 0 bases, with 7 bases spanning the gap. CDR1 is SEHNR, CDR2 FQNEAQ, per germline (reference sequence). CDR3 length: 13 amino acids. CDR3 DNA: TGTGCCAGCAGCCCGCACATGAACACTGAAGCTTTCTTT. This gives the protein CASSPHMNTEAFF.

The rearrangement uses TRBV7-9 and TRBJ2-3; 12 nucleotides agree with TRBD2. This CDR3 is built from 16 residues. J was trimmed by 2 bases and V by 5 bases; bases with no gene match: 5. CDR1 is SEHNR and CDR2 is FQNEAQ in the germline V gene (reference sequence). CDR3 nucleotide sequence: TGTGCCAGCAGCGAGAGACTAGCGGGGGACACAGATACGCAGTATTTT. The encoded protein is CASSERLAGDTDTQYF.

The CDR3 protein is CASSPSGGAREQYF. DNA of the CDR3: TGTGCCAGCAGCCCTAGCGGGGGGGCCCGTGAGCAGTACTTC. The rearrangement links TRBV6-4 to TRBJ2-7; 12 positions match TRBD2. The CDR3 is made up of 14 amino acids. CDR1 MRHNA and CDR2 SNTAGT come from the germline V gene. The junction had 7 bases not matched to a gene; V was cut back by 6 bases and J by 7 bases.

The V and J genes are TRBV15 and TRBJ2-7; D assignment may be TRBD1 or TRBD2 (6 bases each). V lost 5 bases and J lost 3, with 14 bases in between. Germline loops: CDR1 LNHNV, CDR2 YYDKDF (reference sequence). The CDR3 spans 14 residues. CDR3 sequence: CATSWTGGNYEQYF. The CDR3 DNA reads TGTGCCACCAGCTGGACCGGGGGCAACTACGAGCAGTACTTC.

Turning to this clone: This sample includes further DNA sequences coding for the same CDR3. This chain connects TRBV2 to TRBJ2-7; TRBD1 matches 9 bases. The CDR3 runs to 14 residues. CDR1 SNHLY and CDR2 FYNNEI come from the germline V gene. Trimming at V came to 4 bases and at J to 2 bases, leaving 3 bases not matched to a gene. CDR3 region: CASSADRGAYEQYF. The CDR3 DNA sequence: TGTGCCAGCAGTGCGGACAGGGGCGCCTACGAGCAGTACTTC.

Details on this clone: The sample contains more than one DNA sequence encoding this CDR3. CDR3 protein: CAWSVSNYGYTF. The CDR3, as DNA: TGTGCCTGGAGTGTTTCTAACTATGGCTACACCTTC. The rearrangement uses TRBV30 and TRBJ1-2, with D unclear. Trimming shortened V by 0 bases and J by 0 bases, and 2 bases separated the two germline ends. Germline CDR1 and CDR2: GTSNPN and SVGIG (reference sequence). The CDR3 spans 12 residues.

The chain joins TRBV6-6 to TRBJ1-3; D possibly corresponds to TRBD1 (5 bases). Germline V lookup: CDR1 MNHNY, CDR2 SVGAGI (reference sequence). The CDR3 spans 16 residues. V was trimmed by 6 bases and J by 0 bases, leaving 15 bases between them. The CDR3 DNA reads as TGTGCCAGCAGCTCTATAGGGGCAGGCTCTGGAAACACCATATATTTT. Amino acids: CASSSIGAGSGNTIYF.

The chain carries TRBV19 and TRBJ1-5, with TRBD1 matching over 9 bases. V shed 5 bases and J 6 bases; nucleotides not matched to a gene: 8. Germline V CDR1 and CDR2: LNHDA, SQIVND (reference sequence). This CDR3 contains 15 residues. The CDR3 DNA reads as TGTGCCAGTAGTCCATCCGGGACAGGGTTTCAGCCCCAGCATTTT. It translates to CASSPSGTGFQPQHF.

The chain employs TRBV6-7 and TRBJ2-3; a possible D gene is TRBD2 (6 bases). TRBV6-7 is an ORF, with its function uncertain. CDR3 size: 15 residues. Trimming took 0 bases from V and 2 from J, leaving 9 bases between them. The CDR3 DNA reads TGTGCCAGCAGTTACTCGGGACTGATCACAGATACGCAGTATTTT. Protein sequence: CASSYSGLITDTQYF.

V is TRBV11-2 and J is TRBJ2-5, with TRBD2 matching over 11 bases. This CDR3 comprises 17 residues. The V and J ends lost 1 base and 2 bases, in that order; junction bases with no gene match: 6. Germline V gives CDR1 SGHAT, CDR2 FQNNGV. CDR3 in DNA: TGTGCCAGCAGCTTAGGTCGGCCTAGCGGGAGGCAAGAGACCCAGTACTTC. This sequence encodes CASSLGRPSGRQETQYF. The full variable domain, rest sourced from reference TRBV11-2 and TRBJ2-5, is EAGVAQSPRYKIIEKRQSVAFWCNPISGHATLYWYQQILGQGPKLLIQFQNNGVVDDSQLPKDRFSAERLKGVDSTLKIQPAKLEDSAVYLCASSLGRPSGRQETQYFGPGTRLLVL.

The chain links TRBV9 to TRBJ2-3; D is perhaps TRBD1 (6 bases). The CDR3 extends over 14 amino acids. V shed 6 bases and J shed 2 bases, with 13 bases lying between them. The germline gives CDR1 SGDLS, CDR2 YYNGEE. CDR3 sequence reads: CASTKTGTTDTQYF. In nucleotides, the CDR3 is TGTGCCAGCACCAAGACAGGAACCACAGATACGCAGTATTTT.

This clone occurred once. CDR3 residues: CASSRWGGSYNEQFF. The DNA for the CDR3 is TGCGCCAGCAGCCGGTGGGGGGGCTCCTACAATGAGCAGTTCTTC. The rearrangement links TRBV4-3 to TRBJ2-1, with 7 bases identical to TRBD2. Trimming at V came to 4 bases and at J to 0 bases, leaving 3 bases not matched to a gene. CDR1 and CDR2 (germline): LGHNA, YSLEER. The CDR3 has 15 amino acids.

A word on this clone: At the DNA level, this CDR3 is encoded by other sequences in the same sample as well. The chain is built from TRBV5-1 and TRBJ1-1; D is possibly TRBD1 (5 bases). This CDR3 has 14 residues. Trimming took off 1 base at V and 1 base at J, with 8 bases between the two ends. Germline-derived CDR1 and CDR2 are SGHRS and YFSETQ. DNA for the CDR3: TGCGCCAGCAGCTTGTTGGGGGGGAACACTGAAGCTTTCTTT. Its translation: CASSLLGGNTEAFF.

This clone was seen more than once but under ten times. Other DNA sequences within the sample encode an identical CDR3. The CDR3 coding sequence is TGCGCCAGCAGTGAGTCTAACAGGGGGGAAGCTTTCTTT. It specifies CASSESNRGEAFF. The chain is built from TRBV10-1 and TRBJ1-1, with TRBD1 identical over 8 bases. The length of the CDR3 is 13 residues. V was clipped by 0 bases and J by 8 bases; unmatched bases: 2. Germline CDR1 WNHNN, CDR2 SYGVQD (reference sequence).

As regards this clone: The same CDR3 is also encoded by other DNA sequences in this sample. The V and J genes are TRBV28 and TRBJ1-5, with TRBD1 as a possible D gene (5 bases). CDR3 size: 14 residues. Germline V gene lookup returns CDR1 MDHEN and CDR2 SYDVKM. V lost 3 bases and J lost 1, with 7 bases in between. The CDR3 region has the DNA TGTGCCAGCAGTTTGGGGGGAAGCAATCAGCCCCAGCATTTT. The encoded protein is CASSLGGSNQPQHF.

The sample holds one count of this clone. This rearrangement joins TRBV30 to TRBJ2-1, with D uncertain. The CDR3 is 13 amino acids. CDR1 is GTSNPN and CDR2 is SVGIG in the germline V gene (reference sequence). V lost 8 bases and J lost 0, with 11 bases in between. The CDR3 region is CARARSSYNEQFF. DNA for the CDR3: TGTGCCAGGGCCCGGAGCTCCTACAATGAGCAGTTCTTC.

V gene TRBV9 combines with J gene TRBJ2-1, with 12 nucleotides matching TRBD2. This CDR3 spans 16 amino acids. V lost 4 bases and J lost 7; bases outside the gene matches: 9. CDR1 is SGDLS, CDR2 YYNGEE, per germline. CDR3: CASSPRTSGMKNEQFF. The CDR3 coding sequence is TGTGCCAGCAGCCCGCGGACTAGCGGGATGAAAAATGAGCAGTTCTTC.

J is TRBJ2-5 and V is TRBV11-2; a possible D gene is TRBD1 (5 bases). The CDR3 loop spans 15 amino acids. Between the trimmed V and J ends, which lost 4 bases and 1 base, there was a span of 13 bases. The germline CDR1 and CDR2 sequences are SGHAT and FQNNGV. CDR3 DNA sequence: TGTGCCAGCAGCTCACCGCGACAGATCCAAGAGACCCAGTACTTC. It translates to CASSSPRQIQETQYF. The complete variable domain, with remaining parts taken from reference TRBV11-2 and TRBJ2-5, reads EAGVAQSPRYKIIEKRQSVAFWCNPISGHATLYWYQQILGQGPKLLIQFQNNGVVDDSQLPKDRFSAERLKGVDSTLKIQPAKLEDSAVYLCASSSPRQIQETQYFGPGTRLLVL.

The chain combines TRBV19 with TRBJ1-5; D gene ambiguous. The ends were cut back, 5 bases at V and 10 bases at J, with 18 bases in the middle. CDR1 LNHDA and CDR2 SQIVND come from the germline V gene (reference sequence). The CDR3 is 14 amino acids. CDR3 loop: CASSPQSGLGPQHF. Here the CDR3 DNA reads TGTGCCAGTAGTCCCCAGTCCGGTCTCGGCCCCCAGCATTTT.

The CDR3 region is CASSQRTDEKLFF. DNA for the CDR3: TGTGCCAGCTCACAGAGGACGGATGAAAAACTGTTTTTT. The chain links TRBV18 to TRBJ1-4, with D unclear. Germline CDR1 is KGHSH and CDR2 is LQKENI. Trimming cost V 4 bases and J 6 bases, with 9 bases left between them. The CDR3 length is 13 residues.

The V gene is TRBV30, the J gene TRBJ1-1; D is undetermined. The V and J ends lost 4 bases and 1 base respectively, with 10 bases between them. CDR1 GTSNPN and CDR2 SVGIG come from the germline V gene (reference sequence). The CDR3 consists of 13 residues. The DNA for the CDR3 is TGTGCCTGGACACGATTCCAGAACACTGAAGCTTTCTTT. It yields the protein CAWTRFQNTEAFF.

As DNA, the CDR3 is TGTGCCAGCGTCCTCGGGACTGCTTACAATGAGCAGTTCTTC. This gives the protein CASVLGTAYNEQFF. The chain employs TRBV6-1 and TRBJ2-1; D possibly corresponds to TRBD2 (6 bases). The CDR3 totals 14 residues. Germline V gives CDR1 MNHNS, CDR2 SASEGT. With 8 bases removed from V and 4 bases from J, the gap between germline ends came to 15 bases.

In DNA form, the CDR3 reads TGTGCCAGCAGTCCGCGGGACAGGGCGTGGGTGCAGTACTTC. It yields the protein CASSPRDRAWVQYF. This rearrangement joins TRBV6-1 to TRBJ2-7; 9 bases agree with TRBD1. The junction had 11 bases not matched to a gene; V was cut back by 5 bases and J by 9 bases. CDR3 size: 14 residues. Germline CDR1 reads MNHNS; CDR2 reads SASEGT.

As DNA, the CDR3 is TGTGCCAGCAGCGAAACAGGGGGCGAGGACACTGAAGCTTTCTTT. This encodes CASSETGGEDTEAFF. The chain recombines TRBV28 with TRBJ1-1; TRBD1 matches at 9 bases. V trimming: 6 bases; J trimming: 3 bases; junction bases outside the gene matches: 8. The CDR3 is 15 residues long. CDR1 is MDHEN and CDR2 is SYDVKM in the germline V gene.

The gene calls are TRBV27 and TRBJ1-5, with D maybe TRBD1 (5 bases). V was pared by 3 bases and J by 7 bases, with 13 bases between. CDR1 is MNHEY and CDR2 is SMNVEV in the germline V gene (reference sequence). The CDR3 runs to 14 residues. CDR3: CASSFRGRGQPQHF. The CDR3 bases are TGTGCCAGCAGTTTCCGAGGGCGGGGGCAGCCCCAGCATTTT.

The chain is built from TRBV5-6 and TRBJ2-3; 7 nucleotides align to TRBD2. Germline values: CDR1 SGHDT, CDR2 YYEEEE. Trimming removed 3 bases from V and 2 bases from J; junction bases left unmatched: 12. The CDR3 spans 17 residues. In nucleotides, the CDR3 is TGTGCCAGCAGCTGGGCCAAGGGAGCGGGGTACACAGATACGCAGTATTTT. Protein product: CASSWAKGAGYTDTQYF.

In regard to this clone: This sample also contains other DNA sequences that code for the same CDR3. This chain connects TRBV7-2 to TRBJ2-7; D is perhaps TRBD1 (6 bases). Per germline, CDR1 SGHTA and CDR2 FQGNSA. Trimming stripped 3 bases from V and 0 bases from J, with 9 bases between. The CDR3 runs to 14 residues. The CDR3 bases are TGTGCCAGCAGCTTGACAGGCAGCTCCTACGAGCAGTACTTC. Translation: CASSLTGSSYEQYF.